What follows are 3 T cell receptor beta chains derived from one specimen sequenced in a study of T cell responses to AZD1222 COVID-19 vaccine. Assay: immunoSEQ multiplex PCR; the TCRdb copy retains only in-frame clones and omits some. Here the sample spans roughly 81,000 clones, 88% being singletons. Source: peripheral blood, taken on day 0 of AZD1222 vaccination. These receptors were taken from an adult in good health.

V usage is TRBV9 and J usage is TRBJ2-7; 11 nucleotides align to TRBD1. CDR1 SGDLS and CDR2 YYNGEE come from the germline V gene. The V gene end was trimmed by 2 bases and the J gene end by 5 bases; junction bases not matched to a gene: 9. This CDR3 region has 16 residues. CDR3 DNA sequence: TGTGCCAGCAGCGTTAGAGGACAGGGGGCTATCGACGAGCAGTACTTC. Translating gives CASSVRGQGAIDEQYF.

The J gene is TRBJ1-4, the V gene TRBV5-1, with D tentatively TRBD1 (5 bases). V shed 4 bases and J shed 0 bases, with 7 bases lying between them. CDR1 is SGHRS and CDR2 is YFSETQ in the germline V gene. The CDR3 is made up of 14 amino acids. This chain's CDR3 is CASSQGATNEKLFF. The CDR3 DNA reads TGCGCCAGCAGCCAGGGAGCAACTAATGAAAAACTGTTTTTT. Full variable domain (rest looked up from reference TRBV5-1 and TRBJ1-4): KAGVTQTPRYLIKTRGQQVTLSCSPISGHRSVSWYQQTPGQGLQFLFEYFSETQRNKGNFPGRFSGRQFSNSRSEMNVSTLELGDSALYLCASSQGATNEKLFFGSGTQLSVL.

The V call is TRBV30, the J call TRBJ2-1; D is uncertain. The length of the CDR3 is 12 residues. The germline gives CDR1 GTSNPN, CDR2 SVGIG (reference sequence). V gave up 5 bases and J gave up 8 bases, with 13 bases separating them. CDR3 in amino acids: CAWALRAYEQFF. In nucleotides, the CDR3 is TGTGCCTGGGCCCTTAGGGCGTATGAGCAGTTCTTC.